This record looks at one T cell receptor beta chain sequence and its context. Treatment noted: oral pan-JAK inhibitor, 5-10 mg twice daily. As the sequencing template, cDNA was produced by extracting RNA and reverse transcribing it. Libraries were prepared by immunoSEQ multiplex PCR; TCRdb keeps only in-frame clonotypes and omits some of them. The sample lists roughly 120,000 clones, about 54% occurring once. The data belong to a study of CD8+ T cells in alopecia areata. Study-level background: The duration of tofacitinib was 6 to 18 months, with 6 months off drug afterward.

Between the trimmed V and J ends, which lost 5 bases and 8 bases, there was a span of 16 bases. Germline V CDR1 and CDR2: MNHEY, SVGAGI. The CDR3 is 15 amino acids. Sequenced here: CD8+ T cells sorted from blood, sampled at week 4, from a patient treated with tofacitinib. The sequence was obtained from a human donor with alopecia areata. V is TRBV6-5 and J is TRBJ1-6; D unresolved. The CDR3 DNA follows: TGTGCCAGCAGTCCCGGAACCGGTCGTGATTCACCCCTCCACTTT. It codes for CASSPGTGRDSPLHF.